One sample yielded the 19 T cell receptor beta chains listed below, sequenced in a study of T cells in Graves' hyperthyroidism and ophthalmopathy. RNA transcripts gave rise to amplified TCR beta CDR3 regions. Primed by the HTBI set, a first-round RT-PCR was run on the TCR CDR3. MiXCR was run by TCRdb on the multiplex PCR reads, yielding one entry per CDR3 protein. The sample consists of approximately 510,000 distinct CDR3 sequences, less than 25% of them appearing once. Material for sequencing was blood. The receptors stem from a young man with Graves' hyperthyroidism.

This clonotype has more than one count but fewer than ten. The CDR3 sequence is CASSNRQGLEETQYF. The CDR3, as DNA: TGTGCCAGCAGCAACCGACAGGGACTAGAGGAGACCCAGTACTTC. This rearrangement joins TRBV12-3 or TRBV12-4 to TRBJ2-5, with D possibly matching TRBD2 (8 bases). The CDR3 is 15 amino acids. The V and J ends lost 6 bases and 5 bases respectively, with 19 bases between them.

The rearrangement joins TRBV18 to TRBJ1-1; D unresolved. The CDR3 runs to 14 residues. V shed 1 base and J shed 7 bases, with 13 bases lying between them. Germline assignment: CDR1 KGHSH and CDR2 LQKENI. CDR3 protein: CASSPRERGYEAFF. The CDR3 coding sequence is TGTGCCAGCTCACCACGAGAACGGGGTTATGAAGCTTTCTTT.

The V call is TRBV6-1, the J call TRBJ1-1; no clear D gene. With 5 bases removed from V and 11 bases from J, the gap between germline ends came to 15 bases. Germline values: CDR1 MNHNS, CDR2 SASEGT. CDR3 size: 12 residues. CDR3 residues: CASSIPGGRAFF. The CDR3, as DNA: TGTGCCAGCAGTATCCCGGGAGGAAGGGCTTTCTTT.

The chain is built from TRBV30 and TRBJ2-5, with D maybe TRBD2 (5 bases). CDR3 length: 17 amino acids. The V end lost 2 bases, the J end lost 0 bases, and 19 bases lay between the germline ends. Germline lookup yields CDR1 GTSNPN and CDR2 SVGIG (reference sequence). This chain's CDR3 is CAWSSPWEILYQETQYF. CDR3 DNA sequence: TGTGCCTGGAGTTCTCCCTGGGAGATTTTGTACCAAGAGACCCAGTACTTC.

This clonotype has at least ten counts. The chain recombines TRBV28 with TRBJ1-5, with D possibly matching TRBD1 (6 bases). Germline V CDR1 and CDR2: MDHEN, SYDVKM. The CDR3 length is 15 residues. CDR3 nucleotide sequence: TGTGCGCACAGTAGTAGGACAGCTGCCTATCAGCCCCAGCATTTT. It yields the protein CAHSSRTAAYQPQHF.

This clonotype was observed at least ten times. The chain recombines TRBV12-3 or TRBV12-4 with TRBJ2-7, with D tentatively TRBD1 or TRBD2 (6 bases each). V lost 3 bases to trimming and J lost 6 bases, with 15 bases between them. The CDR3 is made up of 14 amino acids. The CDR3 nucleotides read TGTGCCAGCAGTTTCCAGGGGTCGGGAGCCGAGCAGTACTTC. Translation gives CASSFQGSGAEQYF.

This clonotype showed up many times. The chain combines TRBV20-1 with TRBJ2-7; TRBD1 aligns across 8 bases. CDR1 and CDR2 from the germline V gene are DFQATT and SNEGSKA (reference sequence). V was clipped by 2 bases and J by 5 bases; unmatched bases: 5. The CDR3 is 13 amino acids. CDR3: CSARRDRGDEQYF. DNA for the CDR3: TGCAGTGCTAGAAGAGACAGGGGCGACGAGCAGTACTTC.

This clonotype has a count of ten or more. V gene TRBV28 combines with J gene TRBJ2-7, with D maybe TRBD1 (6 bases). This CDR3 spans 14 amino acids. Germline V gene data show CDR1 as MDHEN and CDR2 as SYDVKM. V was shortened by 6 bases and J by 1 base, with 13 bases between the two germline ends. CDR3 nucleotides: TGTGCCAGCAGCCTTCCAGGGGAATCCTACGAGCAGTACTTC. It encodes CASSLPGESYEQYF.

The chain links TRBV6-1 to TRBJ2-5; TRBD1 or TRBD2 may be the D gene (7 bases each). CDR1 and CDR2 from the germline V gene are MNHNS and SASEGT. The V gene lost 7 bases and the J gene lost 4 bases, with 16 bases spanning the gap. This CDR3 is 14 amino acids long. The chain's CDR3 is CASIQGGAAETQYF. The CDR3 nucleotides read TGTGCCAGCATCCAGGGGGGGGCCGCAGAGACCCAGTACTTC.

This clonotype was seen only a few times. One end of the junction fails to match germline, which may point to a read error. The chain employs TRBV15 and TRBJ2-7; no definite D call. Germline CDR1 LNHNV, CDR2 YYDKDF (reference sequence). The CDR3 is 14 residues long. This chain's CDR3 is CATSREADSYEQYF. The CDR3 nucleotides are TGTGCCACCAGCCGAGAGGCAGATTCCTACGAGCAGTACTTC.

V is TRBV20-1 and J is TRBJ1-1; 8 bases match TRBD1. V lost 1 base, J lost 1 base, and 2 bases stayed unmatched. The CDR3 consists of 14 residues. The germline CDR1 and CDR2 sequences are DFQATT and SNEGSKA (reference sequence). CDR3 nucleotide sequence: TGCAGTGCTAGAGCTGGGACAGGGAACACTGAAGCTTTCTTT. It encodes CSARAGTGNTEAFF.

The chain uses TRBV12-3 or TRBV12-4 and TRBJ2-7, with TRBD1 identical over 10 bases. The CDR3 consists of 15 residues. The junction had 4 bases not matched to a gene; V was cut back by 1 base and J by 4 bases. The CDR3 DNA follows: TGTGCCAGCAGTTTAGAAAGGGACAGGGGATACGAGCAGTACTTC. As protein: CASSLERDRGYEQYF.

This clonotype has at least ten counts. The chain links TRBV2 to TRBJ1-1; the D is unclear. This CDR3 comprises 15 residues. V lost 2 bases to trimming and J lost 1 base, with 11 bases between them. CDR1 SNHLY and CDR2 FYNNEI come from the germline V gene. CDR3 coding DNA: TGTGCCAGCAGTGAACTTGGACGGTCGAACACTGAAGCTTTCTTT. This encodes CASSELGRSNTEAFF. Filled out from reference TRBV2 and TRBJ1-1, the complete variable domain reads EPEVTQTPSHQVTQMGQEVILRCVPISNHLYFYWYRQILGQKVEFLVSFYNNEISEKSEIFDDQFSVERPDGSNFTLKIRSTKLEDSAMYFCASSELGRSNTEAFFGQGTRLTVV.

Only one count was recorded for this clonotype. The rearrangement joins TRBV12-3 or TRBV12-4 to TRBJ1-1; D uncertain. This CDR3 is built from 12 residues. Trimming removed 6 bases from V and 4 bases from J, with 9 bases in between. The DNA of the CDR3 is TGTGCCAGCAGCTTGGCGATCACTGAAGCTTTCTTT. Translation: CASSLAITEAFF.

This clonotype was observed many times. CDR3 nucleotide sequence: TGTGCCAGCAGTTCCGGTCCGGGTGGGGACCAGTACTTC. Translated, it gives CASSSGPGGDQYF. This chain connects TRBV28 to TRBJ2-5; D is uncertain. The ends were cut back, 4 bases at V and 10 bases at J, with 16 bases in the middle. CDR1 is MDHEN, CDR2 SYDVKM, per germline. CDR3 length: 13 amino acids.

This clonotype turned up a few times. The rearrangement joins TRBV29-1 to TRBJ2-7; D possibly uses TRBD1 or TRBD2 (5 bases each). The CDR3 runs 15 residues. With 0 bases removed from V and 0 bases from J, the gap between germline ends came to 12 bases. CDR1 is SQVTM, CDR2 ANQGSEA, per germline. CDR3 bases: TGCAGCGTTGAAGATCGAGCCGGGGCCTCCTACGAGCAGTACTTC. Amino acids: CSVEDRAGASYEQYF.

CDR3 coding DNA: TGTGCCAGCAGTTTCTGGGTCAGGGTCATTCAGTACTTC. Translated: CASSFWVRVIQYF. This chain joins TRBV28 and TRBJ2-4, with D possibly TRBD1 on 5 matching bases. This CDR3 region has 13 residues. Between the trimmed V and J ends, which lost 3 bases and 9 bases, there was a span of 12 bases. CDR1 is MDHEN and CDR2 is SYDVKM in the germline V gene.

The table lists this clonotype with many counts. The J gene is TRBJ2-7, the V gene TRBV6-5; 8 bases align to TRBD2. The CDR3 loop spans 15 amino acids. V lost 0 bases to trimming and J lost 3 bases; unmatched junction nucleotides: 4. CDR1 is MNHEY and CDR2 is SVGAGI in the germline V gene. Here the CDR3 DNA reads TGTGCCAGCAGTTACTCCGGACTAGCTGGCTACGAGCAGTACTTC. It encodes CASSYSGLAGYEQYF.

This clonotype was counted only a few times. The genes are TRBV6-1 and TRBJ2-2; perhaps TRBD1 as D (6 bases). The CDR3 loop spans 13 amino acids. Germline V gene data show CDR1 as MNHNS and CDR2 as SASEGT. Trimming left V 6 bases short and J 6 bases short, with 11 bases between. CDR3 in DNA: TGTGCCAGCAGGGGGGCCGGAGCCGGGGAGCTGTTTTTT. It specifies CASRGAGAGELFF.